This paragraph covers one T cell receptor beta chain sequence. Per the germline V gene, CDR1 is SGDLS and CDR2 is YYNGEE. The CDR3 is 15 residues long. V lost 4 bases to trimming and J lost 3 bases, with 13 bases between them. These data originate in a study of blood T cell repertoires in COVID-19. Authors' analysis steps: Amplification of reference gene primers was used by the study to estimate nucleated cell counts. Measured with immunoSEQ multiplex PCR; TCRdb has only the in-frame clones, and not every one. For V, J and clone size, that table is used; D and trimming come from the DNA. The data hold roughly 140,000 clones, with roughly four fifths observed a single time.

This clonotype was obtained from a woman over 75 with acute or convalescent COVID-19. The V call is TRBV9, the J call TRBJ2-2, with D possibly matching TRBD2 (6 bases). The source material was peripheral blood. The CDR3 sequence: CASSPGTSYTGELFF. The DNA of the CDR3 is TGTGCCAGCAGCCCCGGGACTTCCTACACCGGGGAGCTGTTTTTT.